The present T cell receptor beta chain was sequenced within a study of shared clonotypes between healthy human individuals. Using immunoSEQ multiplex PCR, the repertoire was profiled, and TCRdb retains in-frame clones only, with some absent. The data show about 1,800,000 clones, approximately 94% seen once. Looked up from germline, CDR1 is SGHRS and CDR2 is YFSETQ. The CDR3 sequence is 14 residues long. The germline V and J ends were trimmed by 4 bases and 0 bases, with 10 bases remaining between them. In the naive CD8 group, cells lacked CD45RO and were positively selected for CCR7, so terminally differentiated effector memory CD45RA+ cells were left out.

The chain recombines TRBV5-1 with TRBJ2-5, with D unclear. This receptor was identified in a man in his late teens or twenties in good health. The source material was naive CD8+ T cells sorted from blood. The CDR3 loop is CASSPVGYQETQYF. CDR3 nucleotides: TGCGCCAGCAGCCCCGTTGGGTACCAAGAGACCCAGTACTTC.